These 28 T cell receptor beta chains originate from one sample sequenced in a study of CD8 T cells in ankylosing spondylitis. TCRdb itself ran the 5' RACE reads through MiXCR, one entry per CDR3 protein. The sample has approximately 190,000 distinct CDR3 sequences; under 15% are singletons. Sequencing was carried out using blood, either unsorted or a sorted T cell fraction (not recorded which). The receptors shown here come from a female donor with ankylosing spondylitis or in good health (not recorded which).

This rearrangement joins TRBV10-3 to TRBJ1-2; maybe TRBD1 (6 bases). V dropped 11 bases and J dropped 4 bases, with 17 bases sitting between them. Per the germline V gene, CDR1 is ENHRY and CDR2 is SYGVKD. This CDR3 is 13 amino acids long. The CDR3 region has the DNA TGTGCCGCCACACAGGGTCCCGGCTATGGCTACACCTTC. Residues: CAATQGPGYGYTF.

The chain joins TRBV15 to TRBJ1-2; D possibly corresponds to TRBD1 (5 bases). The germline CDR1 and CDR2 sequences are LNHNV and YYDKDF (reference sequence). With 11 bases removed from V and 6 bases from J, the gap between germline ends came to 22 bases. The CDR3 spans 14 residues. CDR3 in DNA: TGTGCCCCCAATACTACACTCGGGACCGATGGCTACACCTTC. This codes for CAPNTTLGTDGYTF.

This clonotype was recorded many times. V gene TRBV7-2 combines with J gene TRBJ2-1; 10 nucleotides line up with TRBD1. V trimming: 5 bases; J trimming: 10 bases; junction bases outside the gene matches: 11. This CDR3 region has 15 residues. CDR1 is SGHTA, CDR2 FQGNSA, per germline. The CDR3: CASSPPRQGAKEQFF. The CDR3 DNA reads as TGTGCCAGCAGCCCGCCCCGACAGGGGGCTAAGGAGCAGTTCTTC.

This clonotype was counted ten times or more. This sequence joins TRBV24-1 and TRBJ2-7; D is possibly TRBD2 (5 bases). The CDR3 consists of 14 residues. The V gene lost 6 bases and the J gene lost 2 bases, with 13 bases spanning the gap. In germline, CDR1 is KGHDR, CDR2 SFDVKD. The CDR3 loop reads CATSPSGGPYEQYF. The CDR3 nucleotides are TGTGCCACCAGTCCGTCAGGAGGCCCCTACGAGCAGTACTTC.

On this clonotype: A much larger clone is a single base away; this may be a read error. The chain recombines TRBV5-1 with TRBJ2-2; no firm D call. Trimming cost V 6 bases and J 2 bases, with 11 bases left between them. This CDR3 is 14 amino acids long. Germline V gene lookup returns CDR1 SGHRS and CDR2 YFSETQ. The CDR3 spells CASNYTANTGELFF. The CDR3 nucleotides read TGCGCCAGCAACTATACAGCAAACACCGGGGAGCTGTTTTTT.

The CDR3 nucleotides read TGCAGCGTTGAACAAACAGGGTCCGAGCAGTACTTC. Protein sequence: CSVEQTGSEQYF. V usage is TRBV29-1 and J usage is TRBJ2-7, with D possibly matching TRBD1 (6 bases). The CDR3 loop spans 12 amino acids. The germline V and J ends were trimmed by 2 bases and 6 bases, with 11 bases remaining between them. In germline, CDR1 is SQVTM, CDR2 ANQGSEA.

This clonotype appeared a few times. The chain joins TRBV5-1 to TRBJ2-7, with 11 bases matching TRBD2. V trimming: 2 bases; J trimming: 3 bases; junction bases outside the gene matches: 4. The CDR3 consists of 15 residues. Per germline, CDR1 SGHRS and CDR2 YFSETQ. The CDR3 coding sequence is TGCGCCAGCAGCTTTACCGGGACTAGCGGCTACGAGCAGTACTTC. Translated, it gives CASSFTGTSGYEQYF.

The table lists this clonotype with many counts. The chain is built from TRBV12-3 or TRBV12-4 and TRBJ2-3, with D unresolved. CDR3 length: 14 residues. V dropped 6 bases and J dropped 8 bases, with 18 bases sitting between them. This CDR3 is CASSDRTFRSTQYF. The CDR3, as DNA: TGTGCCAGCAGCGATCGGACCTTTCGGAGTACGCAGTATTTT.

This clonotype was observed at least ten times. The chain joins TRBV3-1 to TRBJ2-2, with TRBD2 matching over 11 bases. The CDR3 totals 16 residues. CDR1 LGHDT and CDR2 YNNKEL come from the germline V gene (reference sequence). Losses at the gene ends were 5 bases for V and 1 base for J; bases not matched to a gene: 3. The CDR3 loop reads CASSKGLAVNTGELFF. The CDR3 region has the DNA TGTGCCAGCAGCAAGGGACTAGCGGTGAACACCGGGGAGCTGTTTTTT.

This clonotype occurred a few times. The chain is built from TRBV5-1 and TRBJ1-1, with no clear D. In germline, CDR1 is SGHRS, CDR2 YFSETQ. V was pared by 2 bases and J by 5 bases, with 10 bases between. This CDR3 region has 13 residues. CDR3 in amino acids: CASSFLGTTEAFF. DNA of the CDR3: TGCGCCAGCAGCTTTCTGGGTACGACTGAAGCTTTCTTT.

This clonotype was recorded at least ten times. The J gene is TRBJ2-7, the V gene TRBV14; D tentatively reads TRBD1 or TRBD2 (6 bases each). This CDR3 is built from 15 residues. Per the germline V gene, CDR1 is SGHDN and CDR2 is FVKESK. The V end lost 4 bases, the J end lost 7 bases, and 20 bases lay between the germline ends. For the CDR3, the DNA is TGTGCCAGCAGCCGGGACTCCTACAGGGCTGAAGAGCAGTACTTC. It translates to CASSRDSYRAEEQYF.

Ten or more counts support this clonotype. This CDR3 reads CASSPPGGEAQHF. CDR3 coding DNA: TGTGCCAGCTCACCCCCGGGGGGGGAAGCCCAGCATTTT. This rearrangement joins TRBV18 to TRBJ1-5; possible D gene TRBD1, 5 bases. V lost 3 bases to trimming and J lost 11 bases, with 14 bases between them. The length of the CDR3 is 13 residues. The germline gives CDR1 KGHSH, CDR2 LQKENI.

V gene TRBV18 combines with J gene TRBJ2-3, with D possibly being TRBD2 (5 bases). This CDR3 is 16 amino acids long. Per the germline V gene, CDR1 is KGHSH and CDR2 is LQKENI. Trimming cost V 2 bases and J 6 bases, with 18 bases left between them. The CDR3 loop reads CASSPLSRDDVDTQYF. CDR3 DNA sequence: TGTGCCAGCTCACCATTATCCCGGGATGACGTGGATACGCAGTATTTT.

This clonotype showed up just a few times. This sequence joins TRBV15 and TRBJ2-3; D assignment may be TRBD1 or TRBD2 (5 bases each). In germline, CDR1 is LNHNV, CDR2 YYDKDF (reference sequence). CDR3 size: 15 residues. Trimming took 3 bases from V and 2 from J, leaving 12 bases between them. CDR3 protein: CATSRAQGDTDTQYF. Here the CDR3 DNA reads TGTGCCACCAGCAGGGCCCAGGGAGACACAGATACGCAGTATTTT.

V and J are TRBV18 and TRBJ2-2; D gene ambiguous. In germline, CDR1 is KGHSH, CDR2 LQKENI. This CDR3 is 15 amino acids long. The V gene lost 0 bases and the J gene lost 4 bases, with 9 bases spanning the gap. The CDR3 here is CASSPPSTTTGELFF. The DNA for the CDR3 is TGTGCCAGCTCACCACCATCAACTACCACCGGGGAGCTGTTTTTT.

In this sample, this clonotype turned up many times. CDR3 region: CASGPLAGVGDEQFF. The CDR3 coding sequence is TGTGCTAGTGGCCCCCTAGCGGGAGTCGGCGATGAGCAGTTCTTC. V usage is TRBV12-5 and J usage is TRBJ2-1; TRBD2 aligns across 10 bases. CDR1 is LGHNT, CDR2 FRNRAP, per germline. There are 15 residues in the CDR3. The ends lost 6 bases at V and 8 bases at J; junction bases unmatched: 10.

Turning to this clonotype: This may arise from a read error, as a much more abundant clone is one base away. The chain has TRBV15 and TRBJ1-6; D is ambiguous. V lost 9 bases and J 6 bases, leaving 9 bases between the germline ends. The CDR3 length is 12 residues. CDR1 LNHNV and CDR2 YYDKDF come from the germline V gene (reference sequence). CDR3 DNA: TGTGCCACGCATTGGATTAATTCACCCCTCCACTTT. Amino acid sequence: CATHWINSPLHF.

This clonotype was counted many times. V usage is TRBV5-1 and J usage is TRBJ1-5; D may be TRBD1 (6 bases). The germline CDR1 and CDR2 sequences are SGHRS and YFSETQ. This CDR3 comprises 13 residues. V lost 0 bases, J lost 7 bases, and 8 bases lay in between. The CDR3: CASSLGQAQPQHF. The CDR3, as DNA: TGCGCCAGCAGCTTGGGACAGGCCCAGCCCCAGCATTTT.

This clonotype was seen ten or more times. V gene TRBV20-1 combines with J gene TRBJ2-7; 8 bases align to TRBD1. With V trimmed by 1 base and J by 7 bases, 0 bases remained unmatched. There are 11 residues in the CDR3. The germline CDR1 and CDR2 sequences are DFQATT and SNEGSKA (reference sequence). The CDR3 is CSARGTGEQYF. Here the CDR3 DNA reads TGCAGTGCTAGAGGGACAGGGGAGCAGTACTTC.

This clonotype was recorded at least ten times. The chain combines TRBV10-3 with TRBJ2-2; 9 nucleotides line up with TRBD2. Looked up from germline, CDR1 is ENHRY and CDR2 is SYGVKD. V trimming: 3 bases; J trimming: 0 bases; junction bases outside the gene matches: 11. The CDR3 is 19 amino acids. The CDR3 DNA reads as TGTGCCATCAGTGATATCGGGACTAGCCGAAAGTCGAACACCGGGGAGCTGTTTTTT. Protein: CAISDIGTSRKSNTGELFF.

This clonotype was seen repeatedly, ten times or more. V gene TRBV5-1 combines with J gene TRBJ2-1; D ambiguous. Trimming pared 3 bases from V and 0 bases from J, leaving 10 bases between. The CDR3 spans 15 residues. Germline V gives CDR1 SGHRS, CDR2 YFSETQ. Here the CDR3 reads CASSSTVPSYNEQFF. The DNA of the CDR3 is TGCGCCAGCAGCTCGACGGTTCCCTCCTACAATGAGCAGTTCTTC.

The table lists this clonotype with a few counts. The chain recombines TRBV7-8 with TRBJ2-1; D possibly corresponds to TRBD1 (5 bases). The V gene lost 4 bases and the J gene lost 4 bases, with 23 bases spanning the gap. The CDR3 runs 18 residues. Germline V gives CDR1 SGHVS, CDR2 FQNEAQ. This CDR3 reads CASSSHRGLIDRYNEQFF. The CDR3 bases are TGTGCCAGCAGCTCTCATAGGGGCCTTATCGACAGATACAATGAGCAGTTCTTC. Full variable domain (outside the CDR3, taken from reference TRBV7-8 and TRBJ2-1): GAGVSQSPRYKVAKRGQDVALRCDPISGHVSLFWYQQALGQGPEFLTYFQNEAQLDKSGLPSDRFFAERPEGSVSTLKIQRTQQEDSAVYLCASSSHRGLIDRYNEQFFGPGTRLTVL.

This clonotype was observed many times. The rearrangement links TRBV27 to TRBJ1-5, with D perhaps TRBD1 (6 bases). This CDR3 spans 13 amino acids. V was shortened by 8 bases and J by 6 bases, with 14 bases between the two germline ends. The V gene's germline CDR1 is MNHEY and CDR2 SMNVEV (reference sequence). This chain's CDR3 is CASANREGQPQHF. The CDR3 nucleotides are TGTGCCAGCGCAAACAGGGAAGGTCAGCCCCAGCATTTT.

In its sample, this clonotype was seen once. J is TRBJ1-2 and V is TRBV9; 9 nucleotides line up with TRBD1. CDR3 length equals 15 residues. Germline V gene lookup returns CDR1 SGDLS and CDR2 YYNGEE. Losses at the gene ends were 3 bases for V and 10 bases for J; bases not matched to a gene: 13. CDR3 in amino acids: CASSGGGQGMADYTF. CDR3 in DNA: TGTGCCAGCAGCGGTGGAGGACAGGGGATGGCTGACTACACCTTC. Variable domain in full (rest from reference TRBV9 and TRBJ1-2): DSGVTQTPKHLITATGQRVTLRCSPRSGDLSVYWYQQSLDQGLQFLIQYYNGEERAKGNILERFSAQQFPDLHSELNLSSLELGDSALYFCASSGGGQGMADYTFGSGTRLTVV.

This clonotype was counted at least ten times. The rearrangement links TRBV6-2 or TRBV6-3 to TRBJ2-2; D unclear. Per the germline V gene, CDR1 is MNHEY and CDR2 is SVGEGT. V dropped 2 bases and J dropped 0 bases, with 16 bases sitting between them. CDR3 length equals 18 residues. The CDR3 sequence is CASSYISGRATNTGELFF. CDR3 nucleotides: TGTGCCAGCAGTTACATATCCGGGCGAGCTACGAACACCGGGGAGCTGTTTTTT.

Many counts were recorded for this clonotype. The chain uses TRBV7-2 and TRBJ1-1; D not certain. The V end lost 5 bases, the J end lost 0 bases, and 4 bases lay between the germline ends. Per the germline V gene, CDR1 is SGHTA and CDR2 is FQGNSA. CDR3 length: 12 residues. The CDR3 DNA sequence: TGTGCCAGCAGCCACCTGAACACTGAAGCTTTCTTT. Protein: CASSHLNTEAFF.

The table lists this clonotype with many counts. The chain recombines TRBV20-1 with TRBJ2-2; D call uncertain. Deletions cut 6 bases from V and 1 base from J, with 9 bases between. The V gene's germline CDR1 is DFQATT and CDR2 SNEGSKA (reference sequence). CDR3 size: 13 residues. For the CDR3, the DNA is TGCAGTGCGAGGAAAGTGAACACCGGGGAGCTGTTTTTT. It encodes CSARKVNTGELFF.

In its sample, this clonotype was seen many times. The chain employs TRBV5-1 and TRBJ2-3; TRBD2 aligns across 8 bases. Trimming removed 0 bases from V and 6 bases from J; junction bases left unmatched: 3. The CDR3 consists of 14 residues. From germline, CDR1 is SGHRS and CDR2 YFSETQ. The CDR3 is CASSLASGSDTQYF. The CDR3 DNA follows: TGCGCCAGCAGCTTGGCAAGCGGGAGCGATACGCAGTATTTT.